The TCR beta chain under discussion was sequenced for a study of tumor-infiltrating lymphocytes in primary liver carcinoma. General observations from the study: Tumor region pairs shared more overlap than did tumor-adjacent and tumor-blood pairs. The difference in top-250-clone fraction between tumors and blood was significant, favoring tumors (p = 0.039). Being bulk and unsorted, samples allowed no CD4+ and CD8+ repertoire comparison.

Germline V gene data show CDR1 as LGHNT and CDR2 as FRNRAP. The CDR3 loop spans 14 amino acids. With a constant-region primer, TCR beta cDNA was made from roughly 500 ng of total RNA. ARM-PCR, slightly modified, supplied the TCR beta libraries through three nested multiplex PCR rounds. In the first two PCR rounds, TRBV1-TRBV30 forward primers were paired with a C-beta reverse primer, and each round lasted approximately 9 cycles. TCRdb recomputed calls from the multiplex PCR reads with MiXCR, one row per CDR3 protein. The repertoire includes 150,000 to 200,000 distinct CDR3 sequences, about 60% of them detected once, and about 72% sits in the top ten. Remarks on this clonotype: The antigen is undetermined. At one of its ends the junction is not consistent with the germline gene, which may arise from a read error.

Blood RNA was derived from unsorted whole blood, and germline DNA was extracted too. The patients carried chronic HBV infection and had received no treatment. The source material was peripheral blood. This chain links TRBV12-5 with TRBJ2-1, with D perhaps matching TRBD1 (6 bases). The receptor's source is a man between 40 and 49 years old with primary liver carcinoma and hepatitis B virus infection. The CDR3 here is CVSGLGAGDNEQFF. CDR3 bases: TGTGTTAGTGGTTTGGGGGCAGGAGACAATGAGCAGTTCTTC.